These 5 T cell receptor beta chains were sequenced from one sample in a study of blood T cell repertoires in COVID-19. Method: immunoSEQ multiplex PCR; TCRdb's copy keeps in-frame clones and lacks some. This sample has around 290,000 clones; roughly 91% occur once, and the top ten carry approximately 2%. The sequenced material came from PBMCs or T cells enriched from blood (not recorded which). The source of these receptors is a woman aged 60-70 years in a cohort exposed to, infected with or recovered from COVID-19 (not recorded which).

This clone was counted between two and nine times. The CDR3 is CASSLSGAKQYF. CDR3 nucleotide sequence: TGTGCCAGCAGTTTGTCAGGGGCTAAGCAGTACTTC. The chain is built from TRBV28 and TRBJ2-7; D might be TRBD1 (6 bases). Trimming removed 3 bases from V and 8 bases from J, with 11 bases in between. The CDR3 runs to 12 residues. Looked up from germline, CDR1 is MDHEN and CDR2 is SYDVKM.

The V gene is TRBV7-2, the J gene TRBJ2-7; perhaps TRBD2 as D (6 bases). Germline CDR1 reads SGHTA; CDR2 reads FQGNSA. CDR3 size: 16 residues. The germline V and J ends were trimmed by 4 bases and 1 base, with 17 bases remaining between them. CDR3 loop: CASSYTGGKGSYEQYF. The CDR3 DNA is TGTGCCAGCAGCTACACAGGAGGGAAGGGGTCCTACGAGCAGTACTTC.

V gene TRBV10-1 combines with J gene TRBJ2-1, with D possibly matching TRBD2 (6 bases). Deletions cut 3 bases from V and 7 bases from J, with 13 bases between. Per the germline V gene, CDR1 is WNHNN and CDR2 is SYGVQD (reference sequence). This CDR3 region has 14 residues. The DNA for the CDR3 is TGCGCCAGCAGTGACGTGGGGGGTGTGAATGAGCAGTTCTTC. It encodes CASSDVGGVNEQFF.

The genes are TRBV10-2 and TRBJ1-5, with 8 bases aligning to TRBD1. CDR1 and CDR2 from the germline V gene are WSHSY and SAAADI. V dropped 6 bases and J dropped 5; count of bases not matched to a gene: 3. This CDR3 is 13 amino acids long. The CDR3 region is CASRVTGDQPQHF. CDR3 nucleotides: TGCGCCAGCAGAGTGACAGGGGATCAGCCCCAGCATTTT.

This clone was seen once. V and J are TRBV3-1 (or the pseudogene TRBV3-2) and TRBJ1-1; 7 bases agree with TRBD1. The germline gives CDR1 LGHDT, CDR2 YNNKEL (reference sequence). The length of the CDR3 is 14 residues. Unmatched junction bases numbered 8, after V lost 4 bases and J lost 6 bases. This CDR3 reads CASSPGGEIAEAFF. CDR3 sequence (DNA): TGTGCCAGCAGCCCAGGGGGTGAAATAGCTGAAGCTTTCTTT.